This TCR beta chain was recorded in a study of beta chain features in type 1 diabetes. Study-wide results and limits: For Type 1 diabetes patients, all four CD4+ subsets carried TCRB CDR3s that were moderately but significantly shorter.

Worth noting for this clone: Its specificity is unknown.

As every portion of the isolated RNA was reverse transcribed, the sequencing read expressed TCRB transcripts. TCRdb keeps only in-frame clones here, not all; method: immunoSEQ multiplex PCR. The profile shows about 190,000 clones, over 6% of them singletons. The sample comprised central memory CD4+ T cells from blood. The origin of this receptor is a man between 18 and 35 years old with type 1 diabetes.

The CDR3 protein is CASSSAGAGANVLTF. Here the CDR3 DNA reads TGTGCCAGCAGCTCAGCAGGGGCTGGGGCCAACGTCCTGACTTTC. This chain joins TRBV5-6 and TRBJ2-6, with D possibly matching TRBD1 (6 bases). The CDR3 has 15 amino acids. The V gene's germline CDR1 is SGHDT and CDR2 YYEEEE. Trimming left V 3 bases short and J 2 bases short, with 9 bases between. The full variable domain, rest sourced from reference TRBV5-6 and TRBJ2-6, is DAGVTQSPTHLIKTRGQQVTLRCSPKSGHDTVSWYQQALGQGPQFIFQYYEEEERQRGNFPDRFSGHQFPNYSSELNVNALLLGDSALYLCASSSAGAGANVLTFGAGSRLTVL.